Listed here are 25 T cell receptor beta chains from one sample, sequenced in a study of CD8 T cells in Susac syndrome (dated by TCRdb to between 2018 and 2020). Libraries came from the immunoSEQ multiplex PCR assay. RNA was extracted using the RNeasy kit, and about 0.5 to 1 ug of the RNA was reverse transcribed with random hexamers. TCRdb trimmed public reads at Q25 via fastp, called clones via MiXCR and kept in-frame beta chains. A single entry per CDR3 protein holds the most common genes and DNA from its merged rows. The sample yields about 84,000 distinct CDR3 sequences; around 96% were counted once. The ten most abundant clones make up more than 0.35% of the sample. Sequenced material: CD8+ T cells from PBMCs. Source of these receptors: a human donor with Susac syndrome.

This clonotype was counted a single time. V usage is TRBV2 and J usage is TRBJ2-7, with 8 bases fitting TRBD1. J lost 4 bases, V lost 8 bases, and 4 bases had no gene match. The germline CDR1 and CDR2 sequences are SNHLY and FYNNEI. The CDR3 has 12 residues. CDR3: CASRDRPYEQYF. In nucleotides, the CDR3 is TGTGCCAGCCGGGACAGGCCGTACGAGCAGTACTTC. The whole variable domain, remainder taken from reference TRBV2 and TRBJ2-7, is EPEVTQTPSHQVTQMGQEVILRCVPISNHLYFYWYRQILGQKVEFLVSFYNNEISEKSEIFDDQFSVERPDGSNFTLKIRSTKLEDSAMYFCASRDRPYEQYFGPGTRLTVT.

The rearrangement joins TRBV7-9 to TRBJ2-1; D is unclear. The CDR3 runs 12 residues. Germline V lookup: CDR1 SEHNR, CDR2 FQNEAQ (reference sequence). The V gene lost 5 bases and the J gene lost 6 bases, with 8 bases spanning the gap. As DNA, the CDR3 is TGTGCCAGCAGCCCTCACCCCAATGAGCAGTTCTTC. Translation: CASSPHPNEQFF. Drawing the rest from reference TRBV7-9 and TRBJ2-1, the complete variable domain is DTGVSQNPRHKITKRGQNVTFRCDPISEHNRLYWYRQTLGQGPEFLTYFQNEAQLEKSRLLSDRFSAERPKGSFSTLEIQRTEQGDSAMYLCASSPHPNEQFFGPGTRLTVL.

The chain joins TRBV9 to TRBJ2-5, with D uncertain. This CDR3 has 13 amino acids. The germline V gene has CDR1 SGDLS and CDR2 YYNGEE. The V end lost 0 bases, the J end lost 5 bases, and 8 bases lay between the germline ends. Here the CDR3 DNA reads TGTGCCAGCAGCGTAGAGACGGCGGAGACCCAGTACTTC. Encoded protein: CASSVETAETQYF.

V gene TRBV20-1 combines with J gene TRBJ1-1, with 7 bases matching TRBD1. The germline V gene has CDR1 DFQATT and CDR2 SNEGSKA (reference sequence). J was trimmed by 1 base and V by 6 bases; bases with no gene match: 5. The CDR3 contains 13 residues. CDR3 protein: CSAGTVENTEAFF. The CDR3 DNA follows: TGCAGTGCAGGGACAGTCGAGAACACTGAAGCTTTCTTT.

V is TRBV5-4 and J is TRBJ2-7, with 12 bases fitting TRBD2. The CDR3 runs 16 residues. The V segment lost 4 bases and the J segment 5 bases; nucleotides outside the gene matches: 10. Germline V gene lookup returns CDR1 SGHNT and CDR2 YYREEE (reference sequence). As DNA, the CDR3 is TGTGCCAGCAGCGTAGGACGGACTAGCGGGATCGACGAGCAGTACTTC. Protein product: CASSVGRTSGIDEQYF.

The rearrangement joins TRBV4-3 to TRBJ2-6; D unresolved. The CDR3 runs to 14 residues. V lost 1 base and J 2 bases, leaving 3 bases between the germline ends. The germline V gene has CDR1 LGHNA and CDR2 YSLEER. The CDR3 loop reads CASSQGAGANVLTF. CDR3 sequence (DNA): TGCGCCAGCAGCCAAGGCGCTGGGGCCAACGTCCTGACTTTC.

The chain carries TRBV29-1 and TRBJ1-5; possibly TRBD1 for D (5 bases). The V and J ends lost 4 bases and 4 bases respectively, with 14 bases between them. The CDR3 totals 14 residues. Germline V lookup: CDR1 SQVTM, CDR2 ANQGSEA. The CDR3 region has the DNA TGCAGCGTTGCGGGGGGACCGCTGAATCAGCCCCAGCATTTT. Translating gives CSVAGGPLNQPQHF. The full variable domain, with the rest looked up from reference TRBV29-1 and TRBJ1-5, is SAVISQKPSRDICQRGTSLTIQCQVDSQVTMMFWYRQQPGQSLTLIATANQGSEATYESGFVIDKFPISRPNLTFSTLTVSNMSPEDSSIYLCSVAGGPLNQPQHFGDGTRLSIL.

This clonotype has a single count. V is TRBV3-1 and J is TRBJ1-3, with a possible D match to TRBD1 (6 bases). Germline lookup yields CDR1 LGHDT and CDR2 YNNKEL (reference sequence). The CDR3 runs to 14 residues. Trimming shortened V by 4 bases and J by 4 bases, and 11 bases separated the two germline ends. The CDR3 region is CASSPQGLGNTIYF. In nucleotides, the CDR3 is TGTGCCAGCAGCCCACAGGGTTTGGGAAACACCATATATTTT.

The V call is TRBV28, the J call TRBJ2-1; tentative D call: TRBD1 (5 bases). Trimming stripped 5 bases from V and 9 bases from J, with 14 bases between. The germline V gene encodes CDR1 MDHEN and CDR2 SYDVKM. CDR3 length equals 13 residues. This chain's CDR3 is CASSPVQAPEQFF. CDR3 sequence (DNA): TGTGCCAGCAGTCCCGTACAGGCTCCTGAGCAGTTCTTC. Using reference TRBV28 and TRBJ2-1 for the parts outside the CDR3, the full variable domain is DVKVTQSSRYLVKRTGEKVFLECVQDMDHENMFWYRQDPGLGLRLIYFSYDVKMKEKGDIPEGYSVSREKKERFSLILESASTNQTSMYLCASSPVQAPEQFFGPGTRLTVL.

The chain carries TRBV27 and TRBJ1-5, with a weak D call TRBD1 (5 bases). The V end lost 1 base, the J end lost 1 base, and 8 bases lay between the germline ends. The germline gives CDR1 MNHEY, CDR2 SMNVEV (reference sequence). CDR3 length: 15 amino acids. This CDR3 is CASSLLWDSNQPQHF. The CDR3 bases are TGTGCCAGCAGTTTATTATGGGACAGCAATCAGCCCCAGCATTTT.

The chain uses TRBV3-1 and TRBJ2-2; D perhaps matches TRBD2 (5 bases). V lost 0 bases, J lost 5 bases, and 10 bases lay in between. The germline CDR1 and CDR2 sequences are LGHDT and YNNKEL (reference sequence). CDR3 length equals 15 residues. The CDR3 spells CASSQDSTGTGELFF. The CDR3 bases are TGTGCCAGCAGCCAAGATTCCACGGGAACCGGGGAGCTGTTTTTT.

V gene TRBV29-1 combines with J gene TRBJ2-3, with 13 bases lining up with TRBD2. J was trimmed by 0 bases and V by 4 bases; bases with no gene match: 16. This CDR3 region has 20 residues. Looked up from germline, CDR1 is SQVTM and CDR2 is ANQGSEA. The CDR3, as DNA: TGCAGCGTTGGGCGACGGACTAGCGGGAGAGAGGTAAAGAGCACAGATACGCAGTATTTT. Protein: CSVGRRTSGREVKSTDTQYF.

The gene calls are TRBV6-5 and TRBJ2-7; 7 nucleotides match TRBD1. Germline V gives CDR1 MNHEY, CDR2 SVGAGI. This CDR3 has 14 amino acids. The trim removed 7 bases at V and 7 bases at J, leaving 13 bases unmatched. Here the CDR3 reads CASTPDRAPREQYF. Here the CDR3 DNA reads TGTGCCAGCACCCCAGACAGGGCTCCCAGAGAGCAGTACTTC.

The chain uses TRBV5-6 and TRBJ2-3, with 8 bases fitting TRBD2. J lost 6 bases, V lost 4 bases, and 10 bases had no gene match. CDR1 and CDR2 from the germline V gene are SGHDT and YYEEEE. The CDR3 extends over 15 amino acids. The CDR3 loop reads CASSLTGGAADTQYF. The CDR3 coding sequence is TGTGCCAGCAGCCTAACGGGGGGGGCGGCTGATACGCAGTATTTT.

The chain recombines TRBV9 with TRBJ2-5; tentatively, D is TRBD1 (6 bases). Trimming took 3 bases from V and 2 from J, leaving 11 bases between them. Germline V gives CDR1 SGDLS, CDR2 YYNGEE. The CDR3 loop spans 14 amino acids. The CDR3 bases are TGTGCCAGCAGCGGGGGGCCGGGGCAAGAGACCCAGTACTTC. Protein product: CASSGGPGQETQYF.

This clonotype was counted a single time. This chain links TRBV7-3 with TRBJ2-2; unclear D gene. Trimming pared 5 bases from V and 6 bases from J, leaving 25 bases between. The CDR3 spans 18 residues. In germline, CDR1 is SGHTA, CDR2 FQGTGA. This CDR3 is CASSPQPSVLHDSGELFF. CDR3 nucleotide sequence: TGTGCCAGCAGCCCCCAACCGTCGGTCTTACACGACTCCGGGGAGCTGTTTTTT.

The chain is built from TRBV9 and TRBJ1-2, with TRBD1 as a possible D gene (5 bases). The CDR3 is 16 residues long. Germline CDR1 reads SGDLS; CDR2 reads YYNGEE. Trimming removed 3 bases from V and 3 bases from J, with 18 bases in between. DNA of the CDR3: TGTGCCAGCAGCGCCGAGCAGAGGGGTTTCTACTATGGCTACACCTTC. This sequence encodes CASSAEQRGFYYGYTF. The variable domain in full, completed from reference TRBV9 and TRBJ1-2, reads DSGVTQTPKHLITATGQRVTLRCSPRSGDLSVYWYQQSLDQGLQFLIQYYNGEERAKGNILERFSAQQFPDLHSELNLSSLELGDSALYFCASSAEQRGFYYGYTFGSGTRLTVV.

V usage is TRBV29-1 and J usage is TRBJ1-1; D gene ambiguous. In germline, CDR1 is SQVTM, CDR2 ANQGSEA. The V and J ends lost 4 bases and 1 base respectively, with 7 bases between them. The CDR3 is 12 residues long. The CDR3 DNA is TGCAGCGTTGGGCCCCCGAACACTGAAGCTTTCTTT. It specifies CSVGPPNTEAFF.

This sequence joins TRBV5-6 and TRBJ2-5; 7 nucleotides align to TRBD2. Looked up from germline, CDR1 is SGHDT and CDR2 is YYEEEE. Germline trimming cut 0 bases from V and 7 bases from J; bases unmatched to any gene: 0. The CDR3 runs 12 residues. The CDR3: CASSLASGTQYF. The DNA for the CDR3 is TGTGCCAGCAGCTTGGCTAGCGGGACCCAGTACTTC. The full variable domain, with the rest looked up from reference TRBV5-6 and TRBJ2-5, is DAGVTQSPTHLIKTRGQQVTLRCSPKSGHDTVSWYQQALGQGPQFIFQYYEEEERQRGNFPDRFSGHQFPNYSSELNVNALLLGDSALYLCASSLASGTQYFGPGTRLLVL.

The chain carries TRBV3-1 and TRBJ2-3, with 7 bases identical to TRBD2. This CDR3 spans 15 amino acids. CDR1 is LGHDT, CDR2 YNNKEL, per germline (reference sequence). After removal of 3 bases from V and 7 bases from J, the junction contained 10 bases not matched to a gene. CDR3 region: CASSHGLAVGNTQYF. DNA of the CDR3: TGTGCCAGCAGCCATGGGCTAGCGGTGGGAAATACGCAGTATTTT.

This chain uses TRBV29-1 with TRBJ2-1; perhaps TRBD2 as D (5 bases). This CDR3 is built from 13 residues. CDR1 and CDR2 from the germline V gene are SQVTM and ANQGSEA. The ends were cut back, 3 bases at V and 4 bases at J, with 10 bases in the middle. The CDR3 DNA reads TGCAGCGTTGATGAGACTACATACAATGAGCAGTTCTTC. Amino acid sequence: CSVDETTYNEQFF.

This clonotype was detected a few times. The CDR3 loop reads CASSLAEPNTEAFF. The CDR3 coding sequence is TGTGCCAGCAGTTTGGCAGAACCGAACACTGAAGCTTTCTTT. The chain recombines TRBV6-2 or TRBV6-3 with TRBJ1-1; no definite D call. The germline CDR1 and CDR2 sequences are MNHEY and SVGEGT. The CDR3 is 14 residues long. Trimming took off 4 bases at V and 1 base at J, with 10 bases between the two ends.

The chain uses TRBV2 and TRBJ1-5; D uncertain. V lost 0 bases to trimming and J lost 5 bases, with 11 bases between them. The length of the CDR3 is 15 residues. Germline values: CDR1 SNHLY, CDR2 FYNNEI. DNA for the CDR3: TGTGCCAGCAGTGAAGCGCTTCTCGGAGATCAGCCCCAGCATTTT. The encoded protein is CASSEALLGDQPQHF.

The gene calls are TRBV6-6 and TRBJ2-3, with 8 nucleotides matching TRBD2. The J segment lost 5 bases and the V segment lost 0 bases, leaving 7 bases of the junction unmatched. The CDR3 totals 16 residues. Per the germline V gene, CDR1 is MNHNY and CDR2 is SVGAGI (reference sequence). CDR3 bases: TGTGCCAGCAGTTACTCGGCTAGCGGGCTCCAAGATACGCAGTATTTT. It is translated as CASSYSASGLQDTQYF.

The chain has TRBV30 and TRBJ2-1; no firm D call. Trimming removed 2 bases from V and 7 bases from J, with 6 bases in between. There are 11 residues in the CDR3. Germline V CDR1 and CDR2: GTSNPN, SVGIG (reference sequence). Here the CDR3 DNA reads TGTGCCTGGAGTTATGGTAATGAGCAGTTCTTC. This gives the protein CAWSYGNEQFF.